This entry lists 31 T cell receptor beta chains sequenced from one sample in a study of T cells in pancreatic ductal adenocarcinoma. Here immunoSEQ multiplex PCR was the method, and the copy in TCRdb shows in-frame clones only, minus some. The repertoire consists of 4,800 or so clones, with 65% to 80% occurring once and the leading ten covering 7.5% to 8%. Selected pancreatic ductal adenocarcinoma patients had undergone surgery without neoadjuvant therapy. The sample comprised pancreatic tumor tissue. Receptors were obtained from a human donor with pancreatic ductal adenocarcinoma. The donor label of this sample is uncertain.

V usage is TRBV9 and J usage is TRBJ2-5; a weak D match, TRBD1 (6 bases). The CDR3 extends over 14 amino acids. Deletions cut 0 bases from V and 4 bases from J, with 10 bases between. In germline, CDR1 is SGDLS, CDR2 YYNGEE. CDR3 in DNA: TGTGCCAGCAGCGTAGGACAGGCCGGAGAGACCCAGTACTTC. Amino acids: CASSVGQAGETQYF.

The chain has TRBV18 and TRBJ2-3; 9 bases match TRBD1. The CDR3 loop spans 14 amino acids. Germline CDR1 KGHSH, CDR2 LQKENI. Trimming cost V 6 bases and J 4 bases; bases outside gene matches: 5. In DNA, the CDR3 is TGTGCCAGCTCTCCGGGACAGGGCGCAGATACGCAGTATTTT. Translation gives CASSPGQGADTQYF.

The chain recombines TRBV9 with TRBJ2-7, with 9 bases that match TRBD2. Trimming cost V 0 bases and J 0 bases; bases outside gene matches: 4. This CDR3 spans 16 amino acids. Germline lookup yields CDR1 SGDLS and CDR2 YYNGEE. The CDR3 reads CASSVDGRGGSYEQYF. The CDR3 nucleotides are TGTGCCAGCAGCGTAGATGGGCGGGGGGGCTCCTACGAGCAGTACTTC.

V gene TRBV19 combines with J gene TRBJ1-1; D uncertain. Germline lookup yields CDR1 LNHDA and CDR2 SQIVND (reference sequence). The CDR3 has 15 amino acids. V lost 3 bases to trimming and J lost 2 bases, with 13 bases between them. CDR3 protein: CASSISGRHNTEAFF. Written as DNA, the CDR3 is TGTGCCAGTAGTATCTCCGGCCGACATAACACTGAAGCTTTCTTT. Based on the CDR3 plus reference TRBV19 and TRBJ1-1, the full variable domain is DGGITQSPKYLFRKEGQNVTLSCEQNLNHDAMYWYRQDPGQGLRLIYYSQIVNDFQKGDIAEGYSVSREKKESFPLTVTSAQKNPTAFYLCASSISGRHNTEAFFGQGTRLTVV.

The chain recombines TRBV10-2 with TRBJ2-7, with 10 bases lining up with TRBD2. This CDR3 contains 19 residues. Unmatched junction bases numbered 21, after V lost 9 bases and J lost 1 base. Germline V gene data show CDR1 as WSHSY and CDR2 as SAAADI. As DNA, the CDR3 is TGCGCCAGTTCCCGAGAGATCCGGGTGAGCGGGGGGGTTTCCTACGAGCAGTACTTC. Amino acid sequence: CASSREIRVSGGVSYEQYF.

The V and J genes are TRBV19 and TRBJ2-2; TRBD1 matches at 12 bases. The trim removed 2 bases at V and 5 bases at J, leaving 9 bases unmatched. There are 18 residues in the CDR3. Looked up from germline, CDR1 is LNHDA and CDR2 is SQIVND (reference sequence). DNA for the CDR3: TGTGCCAGTAGTATATCTGGGACAGGGGGCTCCAGGACCGGGGAGCTGTTTTTT. Its translation is CASSISGTGGSRTGELFF.

The CDR3 region has the DNA TGTGCCAGTAGTACTCCCGGGACAGTGAATACAGATACGCAGTATTTT. This gives the protein CASSTPGTVNTDTQYF. The rearrangement uses TRBV19 and TRBJ2-3, with TRBD1 identical over 7 bases. The V segment lost 4 bases and the J segment 3 bases; nucleotides outside the gene matches: 10. Per the germline V gene, CDR1 is LNHDA and CDR2 is SQIVND (reference sequence). This CDR3 spans 16 amino acids.

In its sample, this clone ranks as large. The V and J genes are TRBV7-8 and TRBJ2-6; D is unresolved. The CDR3 contains 19 residues. V lost 1 base and J lost 0, with 16 bases in between. CDR1 is SGHVS and CDR2 is FQNEAQ in the germline V gene. CDR3 sequence reads: CASSLGGVAASSGANVLTF. The CDR3 DNA reads TGTGCCAGCAGCTTAGGTGGAGTGGCGGCTAGCTCTGGGGCCAACGTCCTGACTTTC. Looking up the rest from reference TRBV7-8 and TRBJ2-6 gives the full variable domain: GAGVSQSPRYKVAKRGQDVALRCDPISGHVSLFWYQQALGQGPEFLTYFQNEAQLDKSGLPSDRFFAERPEGSVSTLKIQRTQQEDSAVYLCASSLGGVAASSGANVLTFGAGSRLTVL.

Here the CDR3 DNA reads TGCAGTGCCCCGGACCCTAAAGAAGCTTTCTTT. Translation: CSAPDPKEAFF. V usage is TRBV20-1 and J usage is TRBJ1-1; D unresolved. Trimming removed 6 bases at V and 8 bases at J, with 13 bases between. This CDR3 is 11 amino acids long. Germline CDR1 and CDR2: DFQATT and SNEGSKA (reference sequence).

V usage is TRBV5-4 and J usage is TRBJ2-5, with 8 bases that match TRBD2. This CDR3 spans 15 amino acids. Germline loops: CDR1 SGHNT, CDR2 YYREEE (reference sequence). Trimming took 0 bases from V and 5 from J; bases not matched to a gene: 6. The chain's CDR3 is CASSLVLAGHETQYF. The CDR3 region has the DNA TGTGCCAGCAGCTTGGTTCTAGCGGGCCATGAGACCCAGTACTTC.

The chain employs TRBV9 and TRBJ1-1; unclear D gene. Germline values: CDR1 SGDLS, CDR2 YYNGEE. Trimming left V 0 bases short and J 1 base short, with 10 bases between. This CDR3 comprises 15 residues. The CDR3 is CASSVGTLGNTEAFF. CDR3 DNA: TGTGCCAGCAGCGTAGGGACGTTGGGGAACACTGAAGCTTTCTTT.

The V gene is TRBV15, the J gene TRBJ2-7; 9 bases fit TRBD1. CDR3 length: 18 residues. V shed 1 base, J shed 0 bases, and the junction held 10 bases outside the gene matches. Germline V CDR1 and CDR2: LNHNV, YYDKDF (reference sequence). CDR3 protein: CATSRVPGQGIHSYEQYF. In DNA form, the CDR3 reads TGTGCCACCAGCAGAGTCCCGGGACAGGGAATTCACTCCTACGAGCAGTACTTC. The complete variable domain, with remaining parts taken from reference TRBV15 and TRBJ2-7, reads DAMVIQNPRYQVTQFGKPVTLSCSQTLNHNVMYWYQQKSSQAPKLLFHYYDKDFNNEADTPDNFQSRRPNTSFCFLDIRSPGLGDTAMYLCATSRVPGQGIHSYEQYFGPGTRLTVT.

The V gene is TRBV7-4, the J gene TRBJ2-7, with 9 bases fitting TRBD2. CDR3 length equals 15 residues. J gave up 0 bases and V 4 bases, and 4 bases lay outside the gene matches. Germline CDR1 reads SGHVT; CDR2 reads SQSDAQ. CDR3 DNA sequence: TGTGCCAGCAGCTCGCTAGCGGGGACCTCCTACGAGCAGTACTTC. It specifies CASSSLAGTSYEQYF.

This clone occurred once. The CDR3 loop reads CASSPRQGEAFF. The CDR3 DNA follows: TGTGCCAGCAGCCCTAGGCAGGGCGAAGCTTTCTTT. The chain couples TRBV27 to TRBJ1-1, with a possible D match to TRBD1 (5 bases). This CDR3 is built from 12 residues. V dropped 6 bases and J dropped 8 bases, with 13 bases sitting between them. CDR1 is MNHEY and CDR2 is SMNVEV in the germline V gene (reference sequence).

This chain links TRBV10-2 with TRBJ2-5; D gene ambiguous. Germline V CDR1 and CDR2: WSHSY, SAAADI. This CDR3 contains 11 residues. With 3 bases removed from V and 7 bases from J, the gap between germline ends came to 6 bases. For the CDR3, the DNA is TGCGCCAGCAGTGAATATGGGACCCAGTACTTC. Its protein is CASSEYGTQYF.

This clone was seen a handful of times. The chain couples TRBV10-3 to TRBJ2-1; TRBD1 matches 7 bases. The CDR3 is 16 amino acids. Germline trimming cut 0 bases from V and 0 bases from J; bases unmatched to any gene: 2. CDR1 and CDR2 from the germline V gene are ENHRY and SYGVKD. CDR3 in amino acids: CAISESRQGSYNEQFF. The CDR3 DNA follows: TGTGCCATCAGTGAGTCGAGACAGGGCTCCTACAATGAGCAGTTCTTC.

A word on this clone: The germline gene is not matched at one end of the junction; a read error may be the cause. The V gene is TRBV5-5, the J gene TRBJ2-7; 9 bases match TRBD1. Germline V gives CDR1 SGHKS, CDR2 YYEKEE (reference sequence). The CDR3 sequence is 17 residues long. For the CDR3, the DNA is TGTGCCAGCAGCTTTTTAACAGGGGGCCTAAGCTCCTACGAGCAGCACTTC. It encodes CASSFLTGGLSSYEQHF. Supplemented by reference TRBV5-5 and TRBJ2-7, the full variable domain reads DAGVTQSPTHLIKTRGQQVTLRCSPISGHKSVSWYQQVLGQGPQFIFQYYEKEERGRGNFPDRFSARQFPNYSSELNVNALLLGDSALYLCASSFLTGGLSSYEQHFGPGTRLTVT.

The chain joins TRBV7-2 to TRBJ2-2, with D possibly being TRBD1 (5 bases). Germline lookup yields CDR1 SGHTA and CDR2 FQGNSA. The CDR3 is made up of 14 amino acids. The V and J ends lost 3 bases and 2 bases respectively, with 7 bases between them. CDR3 coding DNA: TGTGCCAGCAGCTTGACAGAAAACACCGGGGAGCTGTTTTTT. This translates into CASSLTENTGELFF.

The chain employs TRBV7-2 and TRBJ1-3, with D uncertain. Trimming removed 4 bases at V and 0 bases at J, with 7 bases between. Germline CDR1 is SGHTA and CDR2 is FQGNSA. The CDR3 sequence is 14 residues long. This CDR3 reads CASSSVGSGNTIYF. The CDR3 DNA follows: TGTGCCAGCAGCTCGGTGGGCTCTGGAAACACCATATATTTT. The variable domain in full, completed from reference TRBV7-2 and TRBJ1-3, reads GAGVSQSPSNKVTEKGKDVELRCDPISGHTALYWYRQSLGQGLEFLIYFQGNSAPDKSGLPSDRFSAERTGGSVSTLTIQRTQQEDSAVYLCASSSVGSGNTIYFGEGSWLTVV.

V is TRBV19 and J is TRBJ1-1; 7 positions match TRBD1. CDR3 length: 17 amino acids. Unmatched junction bases numbered 15, after V lost 8 bases and J lost 0 bases. Per germline, CDR1 LNHDA and CDR2 SQIVND (reference sequence). The CDR3 sequence: CASGKPRQGNMNTEAFF. CDR3 nucleotides: TGTGCCAGTGGTAAACCGCGACAGGGAAATATGAACACTGAAGCTTTCTTT. Together with reference TRBV19 and TRBJ1-1, the CDR3 gives the full variable domain: DGGITQSPKYLFRKEGQNVTLSCEQNLNHDAMYWYRQDPGQGLRLIYYSQIVNDFQKGDIAEGYSVSREKKESFPLTVTSAQKNPTAFYLCASGKPRQGNMNTEAFFGQGTRLTVV.

V is TRBV29-1 and J is TRBJ1-1; possibly TRBD1 for D (6 bases). Per the germline V gene, CDR1 is SQVTM and CDR2 is ANQGSEA. Trimming took off 4 bases at V and 0 bases at J, with 12 bases between the two ends. The CDR3 spans 14 residues. CDR3 sequence: CSVVGGGMNTEAFF. For the CDR3, the DNA is TGCAGCGTTGTGGGAGGGGGGATGAACACTGAAGCTTTCTTT.

This chain joins TRBV19 and TRBJ1-1, with TRBD1 as a possible D gene (5 bases). The CDR3 spans 17 residues. Trimming removed 3 bases at V and 0 bases at J, with 17 bases between. Germline V lookup: CDR1 LNHDA, CDR2 SQIVND (reference sequence). The CDR3 coding sequence is TGTGCCAGTAGTATCACGGGGCATGTCCCCATGAACACTGAAGCTTTCTTT. Amino acids: CASSITGHVPMNTEAFF.

The chain couples TRBV4-2 to TRBJ1-1; TRBD1 agrees at 11 bases. The ends lost 5 bases at V and 7 bases at J; junction bases unmatched: 9. Germline CDR1 LGHNA, CDR2 YNFKEQ. This CDR3 region has 15 residues. CDR3 region: CASSFRDRGAREAFF. Here the CDR3 DNA reads TGTGCCAGCAGCTTTCGGGACAGGGGGGCCCGTGAAGCTTTCTTT.

CDR3 loop: CAWSVPDTQYF. The CDR3 DNA is TGTGCCTGGAGTGTACCCGATACGCAGTATTTT. The chain has TRBV30 and TRBJ2-3; D is unclear. Germline values: CDR1 GTSNPN, CDR2 SVGIG (reference sequence). The CDR3 loop spans 11 amino acids. V lost 0 bases to trimming and J lost 6 bases, with 4 bases between them.

The chain couples TRBV28 to TRBJ1-2; TRBD1 matches 10 bases. CDR3 length equals 15 residues. The V and J ends lost 3 bases and 5 bases, in that order; junction bases with no gene match: 6. CDR1 MDHEN and CDR2 SYDVKM come from the germline V gene. The CDR3 spells CASSLVGQGSYGYTF. The DNA for the CDR3 is TGTGCCAGCAGTTTGGTGGGACAGGGGTCTTATGGCTACACCTTC.

V gene TRBV9 combines with J gene TRBJ1-4; TRBD1 matches 12 bases. Germline CDR1 reads SGDLS; CDR2 reads YYNGEE. The CDR3 spans 19 residues. V shed 4 bases, J shed 0 bases, and the junction held 10 bases outside the gene matches. This chain's CDR3 is CASSRTGTGGASTNEKLFF. The DNA for the CDR3 is TGTGCCAGCAGCCGAACCGGGACAGGGGGCGCATCAACTAATGAAAAACTGTTTTTT.

V is TRBV16 and J is TRBJ1-1; a possible D gene is TRBD1 (5 bases). Germline loops: CDR1 KGHSY, CDR2 FQNENV. The CDR3 has 17 amino acids. V was clipped by 4 bases and J by 0 bases, with 18 bases between them. The CDR3 nucleotides are TGTGCCAGCAGCCTCCGTGGCAGGGAGTATGTGAACACTGAAGCTTTCTTT. This encodes CASSLRGREYVNTEAFF.

This sequence joins TRBV11-3 and TRBJ2-1, with TRBD1 matching over 8 bases. The CDR3 extends over 15 amino acids. The germline gives CDR1 SGHNT, CDR2 YENEEA. Trimming cost V 5 bases and J 4 bases; bases outside gene matches: 7. The CDR3 coding sequence is TGTGCCAGCAGCCCAGGACAGGGATCGTACAATGAGCAGTTCTTC. It yields the protein CASSPGQGSYNEQFF.

The J gene is TRBJ1-1, the V gene TRBV5-1; D ambiguous. Per the germline V gene, CDR1 is SGHRS and CDR2 is YFSETQ. CDR3 length equals 15 residues. V was clipped by 4 bases and J by 0 bases, with 13 bases between them. The CDR3 protein is CASSKGSGMNTEAFF. CDR3 bases: TGCGCCAGCAGCAAAGGGTCCGGGATGAACACTGAAGCTTTCTTT.

The J gene is TRBJ1-1, the V gene TRBV5-4, with TRBD1 matching 9 bases. Per the germline V gene, CDR1 is SGHNT and CDR2 is YYREEE (reference sequence). Germline trimming cut 3 bases from V and 0 bases from J; bases unmatched to any gene: 9. The CDR3 runs 17 residues. The CDR3 DNA sequence: TGTGCCAGCAGCTCGAACCCTACAGGGGGCCTGAACACTGAAGCTTTCTTT. Translation gives CASSSNPTGGLNTEAFF.

The chain links TRBV5-1 to TRBJ1-2; TRBD1 matches 10 bases. CDR1 SGHRS and CDR2 YFSETQ come from the germline V gene. The CDR3 consists of 19 residues. V was clipped by 0 bases and J by 2 bases; unmatched bases: 13. CDR3 in DNA: TGCGCCAGCAGCTTGGCCCGGGACAGGGGCTTCCAGGGGAACTATGGCTACACCTTC. Translated, it gives CASSLARDRGFQGNYGYTF.